This T cell receptor beta chain was sequenced for a study of siplizumab effects on memory and regulatory T cells. Some clones are missing from TCRdb's copy, which holds only in-frame ones; the method was immunoSEQ multiplex PCR. The sample has roughly 100,000 clones; roughly 90% are singletons. The germline CDR1 and CDR2 sequences are LNHDA and SQIVND (reference sequence). V was pared by 5 bases and J by 3 bases, with 13 bases between. This CDR3 contains 14 residues. The chain combines TRBV19 with TRBJ1-2; D call uncertain. The receptor comes from a human donor in good health. Sequenced sample: CD4+ T cells sorted from blood. The DNA for the CDR3 is TGTGCCAGTAGTCCGGCGGTGGGAGACTATGGCTACACCTTC. Its translation: CASSPAVGDYGYTF.